The 25 T cell receptor beta chains presented below share a single source sample, sequenced in a study of control samples from healthy donors and cancer patients (dated by TCRdb to the early 2020s). To prepare the library, the immunoSEQ multiplex PCR assay was applied. The immuneACCESS repertoire file appears here via TCRdb, limited to in-frame rearrangements. These files lack a portion of the clones; in checked studies, under half of the deficit traces to unresolved V genes, and the cause of the others is not known. For this sample there are tens of thousands of clones; around 89% appear just once. The biggest ten clones account for over 5.5% of the sample. Specimen: blood. The receptor source for this set is a man in his fifties or sixties in good health.

The chain is built from TRBV24-1 and TRBJ2-7, with 7 bases fitting TRBD1. The J segment lost 2 bases and the V segment lost 10 bases, leaving 22 bases of the junction unmatched. This CDR3 has 18 amino acids. CDR1 and CDR2 (germline): KGHDR, SFDVKD. The CDR3 DNA sequence: TGTGCCACGACCAACCGCCCCACGGGGACAGCTCTACCCTACGAGCAGTACTTC. This translates into CATTNRPTGTALPYEQYF.

J is TRBJ1-5 and V is TRBV6-4; TRBD1 matches 8 bases. This CDR3 is built from 13 residues. The germline CDR1 and CDR2 sequences are MRHNA and SNTAGT. With 4 bases clipped from V and 7 bases from J, the junction kept 3 bases outside the gene matches. Here the CDR3 DNA reads TGTGCCAGCAGTGTCGACAGGGGACAGCCCCAGCATTTT. This translates into CASSVDRGQPQHF.

The chain employs TRBV3-1 (or the pseudogene TRBV3-2) and TRBJ2-1; 12 positions match TRBD2. The germline gives CDR1 LGHDT, CDR2 YNNKEL (reference sequence). Germline trimming cut 1 base from V and 5 bases from J; bases unmatched to any gene: 6. The CDR3 is 17 residues long. The CDR3 DNA reads TGTGCCAGCAGCCAAGGGACTCGACTAGCGGGGGACAATGAGCAGTTCTTC. It yields the protein CASSQGTRLAGDNEQFF.

The V and J genes are TRBV7-2 and TRBJ2-1; D ambiguous. The CDR3 spans 13 residues. V was pared by 5 bases and J by 2 bases, with 7 bases between. The germline V gene encodes CDR1 SGHTA and CDR2 FQGNSA. CDR3 protein: CASSTTTYNEQFF. As DNA, the CDR3 is TGTGCCAGCAGCACCACTACCTACAATGAGCAGTTCTTC.

The chain uses TRBV11-3 and TRBJ2-2; D possibly corresponds to TRBD1 (5 bases). Per germline, CDR1 SGHNT and CDR2 YENEEA. V lost 2 bases and J lost 8, with 12 bases in between. This CDR3 is 14 amino acids long. The CDR3 nucleotides read TGTGCCAGCAGCTTAATGACAGACTGGGGGGAGCTGTTTTTT. This translates into CASSLMTDWGELFF. The whole variable domain, remainder taken from reference TRBV11-3 and TRBJ2-2, is EAGVVQSPRYKIIEKKQPVAFWCNPISGHNTLYWYLQNLGQGPELLIRYENEEAVDDSQLPKDRFSAERLKGVDSTLKIQPAELGDSAVYLCASSLMTDWGELFFGEGSRLTVL.

The chain uses TRBV3-1 (or the pseudogene TRBV3-2) and TRBJ1-2; no reliable D call. Germline V CDR1 and CDR2: LGHDT, YNNKEL (reference sequence). Trimming cost V 0 bases and J 4 bases, with 12 bases left between them. The CDR3 runs to 15 residues. This chain's CDR3 is CASSQDNMAAYGYTF. CDR3 DNA: TGTGCCAGCAGCCAAGATAATATGGCAGCCTATGGCTACACCTTC.

The chain joins TRBV2 to TRBJ1-2; D gene ambiguous. CDR3 length equals 14 residues. The germline V and J ends were trimmed by 6 bases and 8 bases, with 19 bases remaining between them. Germline-derived CDR1 and CDR2 are SNHLY and FYNNEI. CDR3 nucleotide sequence: TGTGCCAGCAGCGGCCAGGTCAGCAATAGCGGCTACACCTTC. Translating gives CASSGQVSNSGYTF. The entire variable domain, with the rest obtained from reference TRBV2 and TRBJ1-2, is as follows: EPEVTQTPSHQVTQMGQEVILRCVPISNHLYFYWYRQILGQKVEFLVSFYNNEISEKSEIFDDQFSVERPDGSNFTLKIRSTKLEDSAMYFCASSGQVSNSGYTFGSGTRLTVV.

V is TRBV5-1 and J is TRBJ1-2; the D gene is possibly TRBD1 (6 bases). Trimming cost V 3 bases and J 4 bases, with 13 bases left between them. Germline CDR1 is SGHRS and CDR2 is YFSETQ. This CDR3 has 14 residues. In nucleotides, the CDR3 is TGCGCCAGCAGCTCTCCGACAGGCCCCTATGGCTACACCTTC. Protein: CASSSPTGPYGYTF.

The chain recombines TRBV19 with TRBJ1-5; D remains unclear. This CDR3 has 14 amino acids. The germline V gene has CDR1 LNHDA and CDR2 SQIVND (reference sequence). The V and J ends lost 5 bases and 4 bases respectively, with 12 bases between them. In DNA, the CDR3 is TGTGCCAGTAGTCTGGCCCCCGGGAATCAGCCCCAGCATTTT. Translated, it gives CASSLAPGNQPQHF. The full variable domain, in which reference TRBV19 and TRBJ1-5 provide the parts outside the CDR3, is DGGITQSPKYLFRKEGQNVTLSCEQNLNHDAMYWYRQDPGQGLRLIYYSQIVNDFQKGDIAEGYSVSREKKESFPLTVTSAQKNPTAFYLCASSLAPGNQPQHFGDGTRLSIL.

The table lists this clone with a count of one. The chain's CDR3 is CASSTRGRGGLEQFF. Written as DNA, the CDR3 is TGTGCCAGCAGTACCCGTGGGAGGGGGGGCCTTGAGCAGTTCTTC. The rearrangement joins TRBV6-2 or TRBV6-3 to TRBJ2-1; possible D gene TRBD2, 7 bases. The CDR3 has 15 amino acids. V lost 5 bases, J lost 9 bases, and 20 bases lay in between. Per the germline V gene, CDR1 is MNHEY and CDR2 is SVGEGT.

This clone was observed a single time. V and J are TRBV18 and TRBJ2-1; TRBD2 matches at 16 bases. Germline trimming cut 8 bases from V and 10 bases from J; bases unmatched to any gene: 14. Germline V CDR1 and CDR2: KGHSH, LQKENI. This CDR3 is 17 amino acids long. The CDR3 sequence: CASPRGLAGGAGHEQFF. For the CDR3, the DNA is TGTGCCAGCCCACGGGGACTAGCGGGGGGGGCCGGACACGAGCAGTTCTTC.

The chain is built from TRBV4-1 and TRBJ2-7; 7 bases match TRBD1. This CDR3 has 15 amino acids. Germline V gene lookup returns CDR1 MGHRA and CDR2 YSYEKL. V lost 4 bases, J lost 6 bases, and 12 bases stayed unmatched. The CDR3 loop is CASSPYRGAGSEQYF. The CDR3 DNA follows: TGCGCCAGCAGCCCTTACAGGGGCGCTGGTTCCGAGCAGTACTTC.

The chain has TRBV7-2 and TRBJ2-5; D is possibly TRBD1 or TRBD2 (5 bases each). The germline V gene encodes CDR1 SGHTA and CDR2 FQGNSA. The V and J ends lost 7 bases and 0 bases respectively, with 9 bases between them. This CDR3 has 13 residues. CDR3 loop: CASMGVNQETQYF. CDR3 nucleotides: TGTGCCAGCATGGGGGTTAACCAAGAGACCCAGTACTTC.

CDR3 sequence reads: CASSPDHKGAINTGELFF. CDR3 bases: TGCGCCAGCAGCCCAGACCATAAGGGGGCGATAAACACCGGGGAGCTGTTTTTT. The chain uses TRBV5-1 and TRBJ2-2; 7 bases match TRBD1. With 4 bases clipped from V and 2 bases from J, the junction kept 14 bases outside the gene matches. Per the germline V gene, CDR1 is SGHRS and CDR2 is YFSETQ. There are 18 residues in the CDR3.

This chain connects TRBV7-6 to TRBJ2-3; D not certain. The V end lost 5 bases, the J end lost 2 bases, and 11 bases lay between the germline ends. The CDR3 extends over 14 amino acids. The germline V gene encodes CDR1 SGHVS and CDR2 FNYEAQ. The CDR3 loop reads CASSTRTVTDTQYF. In nucleotides, the CDR3 is TGTGCCAGCAGCACGAGGACGGTCACAGATACGCAGTATTTT.

The DNA for the CDR3 is TGTGCCAGCAGCTTGGAAAGGGGCGTCAGGGATTACTATGGCTACACCTTC. This encodes CASSLERGVRDYYGYTF. J is TRBJ1-2 and V is TRBV5-8; maybe TRBD1 (5 bases). Germline assignment: CDR1 SGHTS and CDR2 YDEGEE. V lost 0 bases, J lost 3 bases, and 18 bases lay in between. The length of the CDR3 is 17 residues.

This chain connects TRBV5-1 to TRBJ2-3, with D possibly TRBD2 on 6 matching bases. Trimming left V 1 base short and J 0 bases short, with 12 bases between. Germline V CDR1 and CDR2: SGHRS, YFSETQ. CDR3 length: 16 amino acids. CDR3 in amino acids: CASSLNGRGSTDTQYF. As DNA, the CDR3 is TGCGCCAGCAGCTTGAATGGGCGGGGCAGCACAGATACGCAGTATTTT.

J is TRBJ1-1 and V is TRBV9; the D gene is possibly TRBD1 (6 bases). CDR1 is SGDLS and CDR2 is YYNGEE in the germline V gene. The CDR3 loop spans 16 amino acids. V was trimmed by 2 bases and J by 5 bases, leaving 19 bases between them. CDR3 bases: TGTGCCAGCAGCGTGGGAACAGGGCTATTGGTGACTGAAGCTTTCTTT. It is translated as CASSVGTGLLVTEAFF.

CDR3 sequence reads: CASASHTGELFF. CDR3 sequence (DNA): TGTGCCAGCGCAAGCCACACCGGGGAGCTGTTTTTT. This chain joins TRBV11-3 and TRBJ2-2, with no clear D. CDR1 and CDR2 (germline): SGHNT, YENEEA. This CDR3 is 12 amino acids long. The V gene lost 8 bases and the J gene lost 3 bases, with 7 bases spanning the gap. Looking up the rest from reference TRBV11-3 and TRBJ2-2 gives the full variable domain: EAGVVQSPRYKIIEKKQPVAFWCNPISGHNTLYWYLQNLGQGPELLIRYENEEAVDDSQLPKDRFSAERLKGVDSTLKIQPAELGDSAVYLCASASHTGELFFGEGSRLTVL.

This rearrangement joins TRBV5-6 to TRBJ1-2; 10 bases map to TRBD1. CDR3 length equals 15 residues. With V trimmed by 4 bases and J by 4 bases, 7 bases remained unmatched. Germline V CDR1 and CDR2: SGHDT, YYEEEE. The CDR3, as DNA: TGTGCCAGCAGCGCTGCGGGACAGGGGCCCTATGGCTACACCTTC. Protein: CASSAAGQGPYGYTF. The variable domain in full, with the rest retrieved from reference TRBV5-6 and TRBJ1-2, is DAGVTQSPTHLIKTRGQQVTLRCSPKSGHDTVSWYQQALGQGPQFIFQYYEEEERQRGNFPDRFSGHQFPNYSSELNVNALLLGDSALYLCASSAAGQGPYGYTFGSGTRLTVV.

The V gene is TRBV2, the J gene TRBJ2-5; either TRBD1 or TRBD2 may fit D (6 bases each). CDR3 length: 15 amino acids. Germline CDR1 reads SNHLY; CDR2 reads FYNNEI. Trimming pared 7 bases from V and 4 bases from J, leaving 19 bases between. CDR3: CASTLSGGRRETQYF. The CDR3 nucleotides read TGTGCCAGCACCCTTAGTGGGGGGCGAAGAGAGACCCAGTACTTC. Variable domain in full (rest from reference TRBV2 and TRBJ2-5): EPEVTQTPSHQVTQMGQEVILRCVPISNHLYFYWYRQILGQKVEFLVSFYNNEISEKSEIFDDQFSVERPDGSNFTLKIRSTKLEDSAMYFCASTLSGGRRETQYFGPGTRLLVL.

The chain joins TRBV10-3 to TRBJ2-5; tentative D call: TRBD1 (5 bases). V dropped 6 bases and J dropped 4 bases, with 6 bases sitting between them. CDR1 is ENHRY, CDR2 SYGVKD, per germline. The CDR3 length is 11 residues. In DNA, the CDR3 is TGTGCCATCAGGGGGCTAGAGACCCAGTACTTC. Protein sequence: CAIRGLETQYF.

V usage is TRBV7-8 and J usage is TRBJ2-1; a weak D match, TRBD2 (5 bases). The CDR3 runs to 15 residues. Between the trimmed V and J ends, which lost 6 bases and 9 bases, there was a span of 21 bases. The germline gives CDR1 SGHVS, CDR2 FQNEAQ. This CDR3 is CASRLTGNTPGEQFF. The CDR3 DNA reads TGTGCCAGCAGACTAACCGGGAACACACCTGGTGAGCAGTTCTTC.

The chain links TRBV7-8 to TRBJ1-2; D is possibly TRBD1 (6 bases). V lost 5 bases and J lost 0, with 16 bases in between. Per germline, CDR1 SGHVS and CDR2 FQNEAQ. The length of the CDR3 is 16 residues. In DNA form, the CDR3 reads TGTGCCAGCAGCCCATCATGGGGGGGCCCTAACTATGGCTACACCTTC. It translates to CASSPSWGGPNYGYTF. The full variable domain, completed using reference TRBV7-8 and TRBJ1-2, is GAGVSQSPRYKVAKRGQDVALRCDPISGHVSLFWYQQALGQGPEFLTYFQNEAQLDKSGLPSDRFFAERPEGSVSTLKIQRTQQEDSAVYLCASSPSWGGPNYGYTFGSGTRLTVV.

The J gene is TRBJ2-5, the V gene TRBV10-3, with unresolved D. The CDR3 covers 13 residues. CDR1 is ENHRY and CDR2 is SYGVKD in the germline V gene. The V gene lost 6 bases and the J gene lost 1 base, with 9 bases spanning the gap. The CDR3 DNA sequence: TGTGCCATCAGCCGGGCTCTCCAAGAGACCCAGTACTTC. Protein sequence: CAISRALQETQYF.